Each of the 32 T cell receptor beta chains below was sequenced from the same sample in a study of blood T cell repertoires in COVID-19. Here immunoSEQ multiplex PCR was the method, and the copy in TCRdb shows in-frame clones only, minus some. The table shows roughly 150,000 clones, with about 87% occurring only once. Material: peripheral blood. The receptors shown here come from a woman at least 80 years old with acute or convalescent COVID-19.

The chain employs TRBV6-5 and TRBJ1-4, with D perhaps TRBD1 (6 bases). The CDR3 contains 14 residues. V shed 7 bases and J shed 6 bases, with 15 bases lying between them. Germline CDR1 and CDR2: MNHEY and SVGAGI. The CDR3 DNA sequence: TGTGCCAGCACTCGACAGGACCCGGATGAAAAACTGTTTTTT. Amino acid sequence: CASTRQDPDEKLFF.

The chain combines TRBV15 with TRBJ1-1; no firm D call. Trimming removed 4 bases from V and 1 base from J, with 7 bases in between. CDR3 length equals 13 residues. The germline gives CDR1 LNHNV, CDR2 YYDKDF (reference sequence). The CDR3 bases are TGTGCCACCAGCACGGAGACGAACACTGAAGCTTTCTTT. Protein sequence: CATSTETNTEAFF.

V is TRBV12-3 or TRBV12-4 and J is TRBJ1-1; D is unresolved. V lost 2 bases and J lost 2, with 6 bases in between. The CDR3 extends over 13 amino acids. The CDR3 region is CASSLTTNTEAFF. CDR3 bases: TGTGCCAGCAGTTTAACCACAAACACTGAAGCTTTCTTT.

J is TRBJ2-1 and V is TRBV7-2; 8 nucleotides line up with TRBD2. This CDR3 is 14 amino acids long. Trimming took 2 bases from V and 3 from J; bases not matched to a gene: 0. Germline-derived CDR1 and CDR2 are SGHTA and FQGNSA. In DNA, the CDR3 is TGTGCCAGCAGCTTAACTAGCGGCTACAATGAGCAGTTCTTC. As protein: CASSLTSGYNEQFF.

The gene calls are TRBV18 and TRBJ1-5; D possibly corresponds to TRBD1 (5 bases). Germline CDR1 is KGHSH and CDR2 is LQKENI. The CDR3 sequence is 14 residues long. The V gene lost 5 bases and the J gene lost 4 bases, with 12 bases spanning the gap. Here the CDR3 reads CASSSRQTNQPQHF. The CDR3 DNA sequence: TGTGCCAGCTCATCTCGACAGACAAATCAGCCCCAGCATTTT.

This clone is judged medium-sized. CDR3 DNA: TGTGCCAGCAGCCAGGGACTAGCGGGGGGAACCGGGGAGCTGTTTTTT. Protein: CASSQGLAGGTGELFF. The rearrangement uses TRBV4-2 and TRBJ2-2, with 15 bases aligning to TRBD2. Germline loops: CDR1 LGHNA, CDR2 YNFKEQ. V shed 3 bases and J 5 bases; nucleotides not matched to a gene: 1. The CDR3 totals 16 residues.

The V and J genes are TRBV11-2 and TRBJ2-1; possibly TRBD1 for D (6 bases). In germline, CDR1 is SGHAT, CDR2 FQNNGV. The CDR3 contains 15 residues. The germline V and J ends were trimmed by 5 bases and 0 bases, with 11 bases remaining between them. For the CDR3, the DNA is TGTGCCAGCAGCACACAGGGTTCCTCCTACAATGAGCAGTTCTTC. This translates into CASSTQGSSYNEQFF.

The J gene is TRBJ2-1, the V gene TRBV29-1; 13 bases align to TRBD2. The CDR3 length is 14 residues. Germline V gene data show CDR1 as SQVTM and CDR2 as ANQGSEA. J lost 6 bases, V lost 4 bases, and 3 bases had no gene match. In DNA, the CDR3 is TGCAGCGTTGTGGGACTAGCGGGGATCAATGAGCAGTTCTTC. The encoded protein is CSVVGLAGINEQFF.

The genes are TRBV28 and TRBJ1-5; 9 bases map to TRBD1. The J segment lost 6 bases and the V segment lost 6 bases, leaving 24 bases of the junction unmatched. The CDR3 runs 20 residues. Germline lookup yields CDR1 MDHEN and CDR2 SYDVKM. The CDR3 bases are TGTGCCAGCAGCCCTTTTGCCGGGACAGGGAGAATGGGCATTGGTCAGCCCCAGCATTTT. Protein sequence: CASSPFAGTGRMGIGQPQHF.

The V gene is TRBV19, the J gene TRBJ2-4; TRBD2 aligns across 7 bases. V shed 6 bases, J shed 5 bases, and the junction held 10 bases outside the gene matches. Germline V CDR1 and CDR2: LNHDA, SQIVND (reference sequence). The CDR3 length is 15 residues. CDR3 DNA sequence: TGTGCCAGTAGGAGGGAGGGCTACACGGAAAACATTCAGTACTTC. Encoded protein: CASRREGYTENIQYF.

The rearrangement links TRBV5-7 to TRBJ1-1; 9 bases line up with TRBD1. TRBV5-7 is filed as an ORF, its function uncertain. Unmatched junction bases numbered 4, after V lost 4 bases and J lost 6 bases. CDR3 size: 13 residues. The CDR3 DNA is TGTGCCAGCAGCAGGGACAGGGACGCTGAAGCTTTCTTT. This translates into CASSRDRDAEAFF.

V usage is TRBV5-1 and J usage is TRBJ2-5, with 9 bases fitting TRBD2. The germline gives CDR1 SGHRS, CDR2 YFSETQ. V lost 7 bases to trimming and J lost 2 bases; unmatched junction nucleotides: 9. The CDR3 runs 15 residues. CDR3 sequence (DNA): TGCGCCAGCTCAAGGAGCGGGGGGCTACAAGAGACCCAGTACTTC. Amino acid sequence: CASSRSGGLQETQYF.

This clone was recorded a few times. The chain recombines TRBV12-5 with TRBJ1-2; TRBD1 is a possible D gene (5 bases). This CDR3 has 16 amino acids. Trimming took 1 base from V and 6 from J, leaving 18 bases between them. Germline assignment: CDR1 LGHNT and CDR2 FRNRAP. CDR3 nucleotides: TGTGCTAGTGGTTTGGAGATGACAGAGTCGTGGGATGGCTACACCTTC. Translated: CASGLEMTESWDGYTF.

The gene calls are TRBV6-5 and TRBJ2-7; tentative D call: TRBD1 (5 bases). Trimming removed 7 bases at V and 6 bases at J, with 22 bases between. Germline assignment: CDR1 MNHEY and CDR2 SVGAGI. This CDR3 contains 15 residues. The CDR3 nucleotides read TGTGCCAGCAACCAGGACCCAGGGTATTCGGCCGAGCAGTACTTC. Amino acid sequence: CASNQDPGYSAEQYF.

This chain's CDR3 is CASSSLTGSSYEQYF. The CDR3 coding sequence is TGTGCCAGCAGCTCCTTGACAGGCAGCTCCTACGAGCAGTACTTC. V gene TRBV7-6 combines with J gene TRBJ2-7, with D perhaps TRBD1 (6 bases). The length of the CDR3 is 15 residues. CDR1 is SGHVS and CDR2 is FNYEAQ in the germline V gene. The V gene lost 4 bases and the J gene lost 0 bases, with 13 bases spanning the gap.

This rearrangement joins TRBV5-1 to TRBJ1-1; TRBD1 matches 10 bases. V lost 2 bases and J lost 3; bases outside the gene matches: 1. The germline V gene has CDR1 SGHRS and CDR2 YFSETQ. This CDR3 has 14 residues. Written as DNA, the CDR3 is TGCGCCAGCAGCTTTGGGACAGGGGACACTGAAGCTTTCTTT. Amino acid sequence: CASSFGTGDTEAFF.

The chain recombines TRBV7-9 with TRBJ1-6, with 9 bases aligning to TRBD1. This CDR3 has 15 residues. Germline assignment: CDR1 SEHNR and CDR2 FQNEAQ (reference sequence). Losses at the gene ends were 1 base for V and 7 bases for J; bases not matched to a gene: 2. As DNA, the CDR3 is TGTGCCAGCAGCTTAGGGGACAGGGCGAATTCACCCCTCCACTTT. Its translation: CASSLGDRANSPLHF.

The rearrangement uses TRBV7-9 and TRBJ1-2, with D possibly being TRBD1 (6 bases). The germline CDR1 and CDR2 sequences are SEHNR and FQNEAQ (reference sequence). The ends were cut back, 5 bases at V and 14 bases at J, with 18 bases in the middle. The CDR3 extends over 12 amino acids. The CDR3 DNA reads as TGTGCCAGCAGCGCTATATCAGGGGCGCCGACCTTC. Amino acid sequence: CASSAISGAPTF.

The rearrangement uses TRBV21-1 and TRBJ1-2; the D segment call TRBD1 is taken from the table without a DNA check. TRBV21-1 is a pseudogene segment. This CDR3 region has 16 residues. CDR3 region: CASSKAQDSGGYGYTF. The CDR3 bases are TGTGCCAGCAGCAAAGCGCAGGACAGTGGTGGCTATGGCTACACCTTC.

The rearrangement links TRBV15 to TRBJ1-2; TRBD1 aligns across 9 bases. Germline CDR1 and CDR2: LNHNV and YYDKDF (reference sequence). V was clipped by 0 bases and J by 4 bases; unmatched bases: 3. This CDR3 region has 15 residues. CDR3 coding DNA: TGTGCCACCAGCAGAGATACAGGGGGCCCCTATGGCTACACCTTC. It translates to CATSRDTGGPYGYTF. Supplemented by reference TRBV15 and TRBJ1-2, the full variable domain reads DAMVIQNPRYQVTQFGKPVTLSCSQTLNHNVMYWYQQKSSQAPKLLFHYYDKDFNNEADTPDNFQSRRPNTSFCFLDIRSPGLGDTAMYLCATSRDTGGPYGYTFGSGTRLTVV.

The chain is built from TRBV7-2 and TRBJ1-4, with TRBD1 matching 9 bases. Looked up from germline, CDR1 is SGHTA and CDR2 is FQGNSA. The length of the CDR3 is 17 residues. With V trimmed by 2 bases and J by 11 bases, 15 bases remained unmatched. As DNA, the CDR3 is TGTGCCAGCAGCTTACAAGGGCCCCGGACAGGGGACGGGAAACTGTTTTTT. Translated: CASSLQGPRTGDGKLFF.

This clone was observed a few times. The chain links TRBV10-3 to TRBJ2-2, with TRBD1 matching 10 bases. The V and J ends lost 4 bases and 6 bases, in that order; junction bases with no gene match: 11. From germline, CDR1 is ENHRY and CDR2 SYGVKD. This CDR3 has 17 residues. CDR3 sequence reads: CAISVLRGTGASGELFF. DNA for the CDR3: TGTGCCATCAGTGTATTAAGGGGGACAGGGGCTTCCGGGGAGCTGTTTTTT.

The rearrangement uses TRBV5-1 and TRBJ1-1, with D maybe TRBD1 (6 bases). The CDR3 spans 13 residues. Germline V gene sequence: CDR1 SGHRS, CDR2 YFSETQ. V gave up 2 bases and J gave up 3 bases, with 8 bases separating them. The CDR3 DNA reads as TGCGCCAGCAGCTTCGGACAGTACACTGAAGCTTTCTTT. It translates to CASSFGQYTEAFF.

This rearrangement joins TRBV27 to TRBJ2-4, with D perhaps TRBD1 (6 bases). The CDR3 has 14 amino acids. The V and J ends lost 6 bases and 7 bases respectively, with 16 bases between them. Germline lookup yields CDR1 MNHEY and CDR2 SMNVEV (reference sequence). CDR3 sequence reads: CASSQPQRGNIQYF. The DNA of the CDR3 is TGTGCCAGCAGCCAACCTCAAAGGGGGAACATTCAGTACTTC.

The chain joins TRBV2 to TRBJ2-7; 9 bases align to TRBD1. The CDR3 totals 14 residues. V trimming: 2 bases; J trimming: 6 bases; junction bases outside the gene matches: 5. Germline values: CDR1 SNHLY, CDR2 FYNNEI. CDR3 residues: CASSERTGAGEQYF. The DNA for the CDR3 is TGTGCCAGCAGTGAAAGGACAGGGGCTGGCGAGCAGTACTTC.

The chain combines TRBV3-1 (or the pseudogene TRBV3-2) with TRBJ1-1; possible D gene TRBD1, 5 bases. Trimming stripped 1 base from V and 8 bases from J, with 8 bases between. From germline, CDR1 is LGHDT and CDR2 YNNKEL (reference sequence). The CDR3 spans 12 residues. The CDR3 sequence is CASSQGAGEAFF. CDR3 sequence (DNA): TGTGCCAGCAGCCAAGGGGCAGGGGAAGCTTTCTTT.

The chain employs TRBV5-1 and TRBJ1-5; D perhaps matches TRBD1 (6 bases). This CDR3 comprises 13 residues. CDR1 is SGHRS, CDR2 YFSETQ, per germline. V was clipped by 0 bases and J by 11 bases, with 12 bases between them. CDR3: CASSLETGQSQHF. DNA for the CDR3: TGCGCCAGCAGCTTGGAAACAGGACAGTCCCAGCATTTT.

The rearrangement uses TRBV11-2 and TRBJ2-6; D may be TRBD1 (6 bases). CDR1 is SGHAT, CDR2 FQNNGV, per germline. The germline V and J ends were trimmed by 5 bases and 6 bases, with 14 bases remaining between them. The CDR3 has 15 residues. CDR3 in DNA: TGTGCCAGCAGCCCCGGACAGTCCGAGGCCAACGTCCTGACTTTC. Amino acid sequence: CASSPGQSEANVLTF.

A single count supports this clone. V gene TRBV29-1 combines with J gene TRBJ2-1, with TRBD1 as a possible D gene (6 bases). V lost 5 bases, J lost 3 bases, and 17 bases lay in between. The CDR3 contains 15 residues. Germline assignment: CDR1 SQVTM and CDR2 ANQGSEA. The CDR3 DNA reads TGCAGCGTTAGAGGGACCGACAGGAACTACAATGAGCAGTTCTTC. This gives the protein CSVRGTDRNYNEQFF.

The CDR3 DNA reads TGTGCCAGTAGTATATGGGCTAGCGGGTTGAGCTCCTACAATGAGCAGTTCTTC. Protein: CASSIWASGLSSYNEQFF. V gene TRBV19 combines with J gene TRBJ2-1; 8 bases line up with TRBD2. CDR1 and CDR2 from the germline V gene are LNHDA and SQIVND (reference sequence). J gave up 0 bases and V 2 bases, and 9 bases lay outside the gene matches. This CDR3 comprises 18 residues.

This chain links TRBV25-1 with TRBJ1-5, with 9 bases identical to TRBD1. The V segment lost 6 bases and the J segment 4 bases; nucleotides outside the gene matches: 4. The CDR3 loop spans 14 amino acids. The germline V gene encodes CDR1 MGHDK and CDR2 SYGVNS. CDR3 DNA: TGTGCCAGCAGCCCCGGACAGGGGAATCAGCCCCAGCATTTT. Translating it yields CASSPGQGNQPQHF.

Here the CDR3 DNA reads TGTGCCAGTAGTATGGTACGGACAGGGGACTATGGCTACACCTTC. Translation gives CASSMVRTGDYGYTF. The V and J genes are TRBV19 and TRBJ1-2; 9 positions agree with TRBD1. The CDR3 has 15 residues. J was trimmed by 3 bases and V by 3 bases; bases with no gene match: 5. Germline V lookup: CDR1 LNHDA, CDR2 SQIVND (reference sequence).